A single sample gave rise to the 26 T cell receptor beta chains below, sequenced in a study of T cells in Graves' hyperthyroidism and ophthalmopathy (dated by TCRdb to between 2019 and 2020). Library method: multiplex PCR. Sequencing instrument: Illumina HiSeq 2000. Amplification of TCR beta CDR3 regions was carried out from RNA transcripts. The first round of RT-PCR for the TCR CDR3 was performed with the HTBI primer set and the Qiagen OneStep RT-PCR kit. The public reads were reprocessed in TCRdb via fastp at Q25 and MiXCR, keeping in-frame beta chains. Rows with a matching CDR3 protein are joined into one entry that keeps the most common DNA and genes. A total of 700,000 or so distinct CDR3 sequences appear in this sample, 15% to 20% of them only once. About 8.4% of the sample comes from the top ten. Source material: blood. These receptors all come from a young man with Graves' hyperthyroidism.

This clonotype was seen at least ten times. J is TRBJ2-7 and V is TRBV6-2 or TRBV6-3, with TRBD2 as a possible D gene (5 bases). Trimming removed 0 bases from V and 3 bases from J, with 12 bases in between. The CDR3 loop spans 15 amino acids. Germline CDR1 and CDR2: MNHEY and SVGEGT. The CDR3 nucleotides read TGTGCCAGCAGTTACTCTCGCGGGCCCCACTACGAGCAGTACTTC. It encodes CASSYSRGPHYEQYF.

The chain employs TRBV9 and TRBJ1-6, with 11 bases aligning to TRBD1. The CDR3 extends over 16 amino acids. V trimming: 3 bases; J trimming: 9 bases; junction bases outside the gene matches: 8. CDR1 is SGDLS, CDR2 YYNGEE, per germline. The CDR3 region has the DNA TGTGCCAGCAGCGCGGGGGGGACAGGGGGAATTTCACCCCTCCACTTT. It encodes CASSAGGTGGISPLHF.

The CDR3 is CASSVDGRNTDTQYF. The CDR3, as DNA: TGTGCCAGCAGCGTAGACGGAAGAAACACAGATACGCAGTATTTT. The gene calls are TRBV9 and TRBJ2-3; no clear D. Germline-derived CDR1 and CDR2 are SGDLS and YYNGEE. V lost 0 bases, J lost 2 bases, and 10 bases lay in between. CDR3 length: 15 residues. The whole variable domain, filled in from reference TRBV9 and TRBJ2-3, reads DSGVTQTPKHLITATGQRVTLRCSPRSGDLSVYWYQQSLDQGLQFLIQYYNGEERAKGNILERFSAQQFPDLHSELNLSSLELGDSALYFCASSVDGRNTDTQYFGPGTRLTVL.

This clonotype has at least ten counts. J is TRBJ2-5 and V is TRBV11-3; D ambiguous. Trimming took off 6 bases at V and 2 bases at J, with 10 bases between the two ends. The CDR3 loop spans 13 amino acids. The germline CDR1 and CDR2 sequences are SGHNT and YENEEA. CDR3 loop: CASRTGEQETQYF. In DNA form, the CDR3 reads TGTGCCAGCAGAACTGGGGAACAAGAGACCCAGTACTTC.

This clonotype was recorded at least ten times. The chain combines TRBV12-3 or TRBV12-4 with TRBJ2-3; possibly TRBD2 for D (5 bases). V lost 2 bases and J 1 base, leaving 10 bases between the germline ends. This CDR3 region has 15 residues. CDR3 DNA sequence: TGTGCCAGCAGTTTATACGGAGGCGGCACAGATACGCAGTATTTT. Its protein product is CASSLYGGGTDTQYF.

This clonotype was detected a few times. The chain uses TRBV29-1 and TRBJ2-7; TRBD1 matches at 10 bases. The CDR3 is 13 amino acids. V lost 6 bases, J lost 7 bases, and 9 bases stayed unmatched. Per germline, CDR1 SQVTM and CDR2 ANQGSEA. CDR3 residues: CSVVGQGLGEQYF. CDR3 DNA: TGCAGCGTGGTGGGACAGGGGCTGGGGGAGCAGTACTTC.

The chain combines TRBV25-1 with TRBJ2-5, with D perhaps being TRBD1 or TRBD2 (5 bases each). The CDR3 sequence is 17 residues long. V lost 2 bases to trimming and J lost 0 bases, with 16 bases between them. Germline CDR1 is MGHDK and CDR2 is SYGVNS. The CDR3 nucleotides read TGTGCCAGCAGTGAAGCATCCAGGGACCTGTACCAAGAGACCCAGTACTTC. Its protein product is CASSEASRDLYQETQYF.

This clonotype came up many times. The chain is built from TRBV6-1 and TRBJ2-1; no definite D call. V was shortened by 7 bases and J by 8 bases, with 9 bases between the two germline ends. The germline V gene has CDR1 MNHNS and CDR2 SASEGT. The CDR3 loop spans 11 amino acids. CDR3 sequence reads: CASTAADEQFF. The CDR3 DNA is TGTGCCAGCACTGCGGCGGATGAGCAGTTCTTC.

In its sample, this clonotype was seen a few times. The chain employs TRBV20-1 and TRBJ2-1; 7 bases fit TRBD1. The CDR3 runs 13 residues. CDR1 and CDR2 (germline): DFQATT, SNEGSKA (reference sequence). DNA for the CDR3: TGCAGCTCTGACAGGGTGCAAGGTTCTGAGCAGTTCTTC. Translating it yields CSSDRVQGSEQFF.

This rearrangement joins TRBV3-1 to TRBJ2-7; perhaps D is TRBD1 or TRBD2 (6 bases each). CDR1 is LGHDT and CDR2 is YNNKEL in the germline V gene (reference sequence). Trimming cost V 7 bases and J 2 bases, with 18 bases left between them. The CDR3 sequence is 15 residues long. CDR3 DNA sequence: TGTGCCAGCATGGGCGGGACAAACTTTACCTACGAGCAGTACTTC. Protein sequence: CASMGGTNFTYEQYF.

This clonotype was detected once. The rearrangement joins TRBV4-3 to TRBJ2-1, with D possibly being TRBD1 (5 bases). The CDR3 sequence is 16 residues long. Germline V gives CDR1 LGHNA, CDR2 YSLEER. V was shortened by 0 bases and J by 4 bases, with 13 bases between the two germline ends. For the CDR3, the DNA is TGCGCCAGCAGCCAAGAATCGACAGTTCTTTACAATGAGCAGTTCTTC. Amino acids: CASSQESTVLYNEQFF.

This clonotype was seen ten or more times. This sequence joins TRBV28 and TRBJ2-4; 7 bases are a match to TRBD2. Germline V gene data show CDR1 as MDHEN and CDR2 as SYDVKM. CDR3 size: 14 residues. V shed 7 bases, J shed 5 bases, and the junction held 8 bases outside the gene matches. The CDR3 region has the DNA TGTGCCAGCAACGTAAGCGGGAACCAAAACATTCAGTACTTC. This gives the protein CASNVSGNQNIQYF.

This clonotype appeared many times. This chain joins TRBV30 and TRBJ2-1; the D call may be TRBD1 or TRBD2 (5 bases each). Trimming removed 7 bases at V and 0 bases at J, with 13 bases between. Per germline, CDR1 GTSNPN and CDR2 SVGIG (reference sequence). The CDR3 sequence is 14 residues long. CDR3 DNA sequence: TGTGCCTCCCAAGGGGAGAGCTCCTACAATGAGCAGTTCTTC. Residues: CASQGESSYNEQFF.

This clonotype was counted ten times or more. The chain is built from TRBV28 and TRBJ2-2; TRBD1 matches at 8 bases. The germline CDR1 and CDR2 sequences are MDHEN and SYDVKM. There are 16 residues in the CDR3. With V trimmed by 5 bases and J by 1 base, 6 bases remained unmatched. DNA of the CDR3: TGTGCCAGCAGTCCTGCCGGGACAGGGAACACCGGGGAGCTGTTTTTT. Protein product: CASSPAGTGNTGELFF.

In its sample, this clonotype was seen many times. The chain joins TRBV28 to TRBJ2-4; either TRBD1 or TRBD2 may fit D (6 bases each). Germline lookup yields CDR1 MDHEN and CDR2 SYDVKM. The V end lost 5 bases, the J end lost 0 bases, and 14 bases lay between the germline ends. This CDR3 is 16 amino acids long. As DNA, the CDR3 is TGTGCCAGCAGTCCCGTAGGGGGGCTAGCCAAAAACATTCAGTACTTC. Amino acids: CASSPVGGLAKNIQYF. Full variable domain (remainder filled in from reference TRBV28 and TRBJ2-4): DVKVTQSSRYLVKRTGEKVFLECVQDMDHENMFWYRQDPGLGLRLIYFSYDVKMKEKGDIPEGYSVSREKKERFSLILESASTNQTSMYLCASSPVGGLAKNIQYFGAGTRLSVL.

The chain uses TRBV7-2 and TRBJ2-7; TRBD2 agrees at 13 bases. The V gene end was trimmed by 6 bases and the J gene end by 2 bases; junction bases not matched to a gene: 4. The germline V gene encodes CDR1 SGHTA and CDR2 FQGNSA. There are 15 residues in the CDR3. CDR3 sequence: CASSPTSGRAYEQYF. The CDR3 DNA is TGTGCCAGCAGTCCAACTAGCGGGAGGGCCTACGAGCAGTACTTC.

This clonotype has ten or more counts. The junction departs from germline at one end; a sequencing error may be responsible. The V call is TRBV19, the J call TRBJ1-5; D possibly corresponds to TRBD1 (6 bases). The germline V gene encodes CDR1 LNHDA and CDR2 SQIVND (reference sequence). This CDR3 is 14 amino acids long. The DNA for the CDR3 is TGTGCTAGTAAAGGGGGATCGGGCAATCAGCCCCAGCATTTT. Translated, it gives CASKGGSGNQPQHF.

DNA of the CDR3: TGTGCCAGCTCATTTGTCGGCGGGAGGGCCGGAGATACGCAGTATTTT. It is translated as CASSFVGGRAGDTQYF. The chain is built from TRBV18 and TRBJ2-3; 9 nucleotides match TRBD2. From germline, CDR1 is KGHSH and CDR2 LQKENI. The CDR3 is 16 amino acids. V was pared by 5 bases and J by 5 bases, with 11 bases of the junction left unmatched.

This clonotype was found a few times. The chain recombines TRBV7-9 with TRBJ2-3, with a tentative D call TRBD1 (7 bases). Germline V gene data show CDR1 as SEHNR and CDR2 as FQNEAQ (reference sequence). The germline V and J ends were trimmed by 7 bases and 2 bases, with 13 bases remaining between them. The length of the CDR3 is 14 residues. This CDR3 is CASIGRGATDTQYF. CDR3 DNA: TGTGCCAGCATCGGCAGGGGGGCCACAGATACGCAGTATTTT.

The table lists this clonotype with a few counts. J is TRBJ1-6 and V is TRBV7-3; a weak D match, TRBD1 (5 bases). This CDR3 is 13 amino acids long. Germline values: CDR1 SGHTA, CDR2 FQGTGA. Trimming removed 10 bases at V and 7 bases at J, with 14 bases between. The CDR3 region is CATASGHNSPLHF. In DNA, the CDR3 is TGTGCCACCGCCTCAGGGCACAATTCACCCCTCCACTTT.

The rearrangement joins TRBV20-1 to TRBJ2-3; D unclear. Germline V gene data show CDR1 as DFQATT and CDR2 as SNEGSKA (reference sequence). V was cut by 0 bases and J by 5 bases, with 6 bases left in between. The CDR3 runs 12 residues. CDR3: CSARDRLDTQYF. The DNA for the CDR3 is TGCAGTGCTAGAGATAGATTAGATACGCAGTATTTT.

The rearrangement links TRBV9 to TRBJ2-1; no reliable D call. Per the germline V gene, CDR1 is SGDLS and CDR2 is YYNGEE. V shed 0 bases and J shed 2 bases, with 12 bases lying between them. CDR3 length: 16 residues. The CDR3 coding sequence is TGTGCCAGCAGCGTAGGCGTCACAGCAGCCTACAATGAGCAGTTCTTC. Amino acids: CASSVGVTAAYNEQFF.

The chain couples TRBV7-2 to TRBJ2-1; D may be TRBD1 or TRBD2 (5 bases each). The CDR3 totals 13 residues. CDR1 is SGHTA, CDR2 FQGNSA, per germline. V lost 11 bases to trimming and J lost 5 bases, with 16 bases between them. The CDR3 region is CASRETPHNEQFF. CDR3 DNA sequence: TGTGCCTCCAGGGAGACACCCCACAATGAGCAGTTCTTC.

Ten or more counts support this clonotype. The rearrangement joins TRBV28 to TRBJ2-4; TRBD1 might be the D (6 bases). Per the germline V gene, CDR1 is MDHEN and CDR2 is SYDVKM. CDR3 length: 16 residues. V dropped 7 bases and J dropped 1 base, with 17 bases sitting between them. The CDR3 protein is CASTPTGPFAKNIQYF. In DNA form, the CDR3 reads TGTGCCAGCACCCCAACAGGGCCCTTCGCCAAAAACATTCAGTACTTC. The entire variable domain, with the rest obtained from reference TRBV28 and TRBJ2-4, is as follows: DVKVTQSSRYLVKRTGEKVFLECVQDMDHENMFWYRQDPGLGLRLIYFSYDVKMKEKGDIPEGYSVSREKKERFSLILESASTNQTSMYLCASTPTGPFAKNIQYFGAGTRLSVL.

This chain joins TRBV29-1 and TRBJ2-1; TRBD2 matches 8 bases. V gave up 3 bases and J gave up 4 bases; unmatched junction bases: 5. This CDR3 is built from 14 residues. Germline CDR1 reads SQVTM; CDR2 reads ANQGSEA. The CDR3 reads CSVDVPGGYNEQFF. The CDR3 nucleotides read TGCAGCGTTGACGTTCCGGGAGGGTACAATGAGCAGTTCTTC.

This rearrangement joins TRBV20-1 to TRBJ2-6; the D gene is possibly TRBD1 (6 bases). Trimming left V 6 bases short and J 2 bases short, with 11 bases between. This CDR3 comprises 14 residues. Per germline, CDR1 DFQATT and CDR2 SNEGSKA (reference sequence). CDR3 DNA sequence: TGCAGTGCCTTTACAGGGACTGGGGCCAACGTCCTGACTTTC. Translation: CSAFTGTGANVLTF.